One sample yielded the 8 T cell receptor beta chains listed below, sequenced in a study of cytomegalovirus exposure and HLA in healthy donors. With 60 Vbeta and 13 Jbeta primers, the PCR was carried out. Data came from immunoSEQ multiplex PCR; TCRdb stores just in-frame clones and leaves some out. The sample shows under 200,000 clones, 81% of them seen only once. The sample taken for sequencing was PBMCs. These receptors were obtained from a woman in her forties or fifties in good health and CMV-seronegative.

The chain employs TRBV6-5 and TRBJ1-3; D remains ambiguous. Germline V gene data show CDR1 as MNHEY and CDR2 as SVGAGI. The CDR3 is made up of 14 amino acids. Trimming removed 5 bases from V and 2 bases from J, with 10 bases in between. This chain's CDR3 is CASSPREAGNTIYF. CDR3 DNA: TGTGCCAGCAGTCCCCGGGAGGCTGGAAACACCATATATTTT.

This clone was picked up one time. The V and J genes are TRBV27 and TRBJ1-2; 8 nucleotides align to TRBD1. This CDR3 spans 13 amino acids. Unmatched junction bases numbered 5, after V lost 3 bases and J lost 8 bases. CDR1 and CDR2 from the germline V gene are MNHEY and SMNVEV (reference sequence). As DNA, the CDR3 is TGTGCCAGCAGTTTTTCAGGGGGCCGAGGCTACACCTTC. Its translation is CASSFSGGRGYTF.

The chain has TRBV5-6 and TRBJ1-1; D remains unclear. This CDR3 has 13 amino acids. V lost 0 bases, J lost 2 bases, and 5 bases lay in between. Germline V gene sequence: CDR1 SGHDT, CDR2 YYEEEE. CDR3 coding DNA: TGTGCCAGCAGCTTGGGTAGAAACACTGAAGCTTTCTTT. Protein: CASSLGRNTEAFF.

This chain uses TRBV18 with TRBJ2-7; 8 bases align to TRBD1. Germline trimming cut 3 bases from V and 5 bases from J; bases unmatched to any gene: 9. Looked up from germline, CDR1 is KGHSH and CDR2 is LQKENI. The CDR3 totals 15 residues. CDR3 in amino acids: CASSPQTTGVDEQYF. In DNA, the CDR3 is TGTGCCAGCTCACCCCAAACGACAGGGGTGGACGAGCAGTACTTC.

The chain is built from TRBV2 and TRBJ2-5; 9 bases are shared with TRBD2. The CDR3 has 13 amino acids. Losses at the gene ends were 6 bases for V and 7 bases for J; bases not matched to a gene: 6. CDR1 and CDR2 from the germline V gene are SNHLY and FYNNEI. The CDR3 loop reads CASRENSGGTQYF. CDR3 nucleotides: TGTGCCAGCAGAGAGAATAGCGGGGGGACCCAGTACTTC. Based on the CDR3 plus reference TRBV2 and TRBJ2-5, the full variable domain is EPEVTQTPSHQVTQMGQEVILRCVPISNHLYFYWYRQILGQKVEFLVSFYNNEISEKSEIFDDQFSVERPDGSNFTLKIRSTKLEDSAMYFCASRENSGGTQYFGPGTRLLVL.

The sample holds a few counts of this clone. This CDR3 is CASSEGQTKGYTF. The CDR3 region has the DNA TGTGCCAGCAGCGAGGGGCAGACCAAAGGCTACACCTTC. The J gene is TRBJ1-2, the V gene TRBV9, with D maybe TRBD1 (5 bases). With 3 bases removed from V and 8 bases from J, the gap between germline ends came to 14 bases. In germline, CDR1 is SGDLS, CDR2 YYNGEE. This CDR3 has 13 amino acids.

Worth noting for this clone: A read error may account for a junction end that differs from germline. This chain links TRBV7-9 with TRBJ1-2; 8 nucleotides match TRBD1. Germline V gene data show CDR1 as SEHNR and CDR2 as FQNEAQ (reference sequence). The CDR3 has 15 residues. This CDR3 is CSSSPDRGADYGYTF. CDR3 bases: TGTTCCAGCAGCCCTGACAGGGGTGCAGACTATGGCTACACCTTC.

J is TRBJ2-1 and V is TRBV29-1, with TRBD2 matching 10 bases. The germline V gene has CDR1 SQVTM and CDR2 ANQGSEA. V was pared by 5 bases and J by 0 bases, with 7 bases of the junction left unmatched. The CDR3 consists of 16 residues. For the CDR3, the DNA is TGCAGCGTTTCCTGGACTAGCGGAGGCTCCTACAATGAGCAGTTCTTC. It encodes CSVSWTSGGSYNEQFF.